These 16 T cell receptor beta chains share one sample of origin, sequenced in a study of CD4+ T cells in melanoma (dated by TCRdb to between 2021 and 2022). The library relied on the immunoSEQ multiplex PCR assay. Here the immuneACCESS table is served through TCRdb, limited to in-frame sequences with V and J called. Missing clones are a known gap in these copies; in checked studies unresolved V genes cover under half, and the rest lacks a known reason. The sample table lists about 140,000 clones, about 93% of them with a count of one. About 1.5% of the sample goes to the ten largest clones. These receptors originate from a human donor with melanoma.

CDR3 nucleotides: TGCAGCGTTGAAGAACAGGCGGAAACCTATGGCTACACCTTC. Translation: CSVEEQAETYGYTF. This chain uses TRBV29-1 with TRBJ1-2, with D possibly being TRBD1 (5 bases). CDR3 length: 14 residues. Deletions cut 0 bases from V and 4 bases from J, with 12 bases between. From germline, CDR1 is SQVTM and CDR2 ANQGSEA.

The V call is TRBV19, the J call TRBJ1-1, with D possibly matching TRBD1 (6 bases). Germline assignment: CDR1 LNHDA and CDR2 SQIVND (reference sequence). Trimming took 11 bases from V and 7 from J, leaving 26 bases between them. CDR3 length equals 15 residues. The CDR3: CAAGGVRGAPGEAFF. CDR3 bases: TGTGCCGCGGGCGGGGTCCGGGGGGCGCCAGGTGAAGCTTTCTTT.

J is TRBJ1-1 and V is TRBV6-5, with D possibly matching TRBD1 (6 bases). Germline assignment: CDR1 MNHEY and CDR2 SVGAGI. This CDR3 has 16 amino acids. Trimming took 1 base from V and 1 from J, leaving 13 bases between them. This CDR3 is CASSYFSGTKNTEAFF. The CDR3 DNA is TGTGCCAGCAGTTACTTCTCCGGGACAAAGAACACTGAAGCTTTCTTT.

The rearrangement uses TRBV11-2 and TRBJ2-1; maybe TRBD1 (6 bases). Germline V lookup: CDR1 SGHAT, CDR2 FQNNGV. The CDR3 consists of 16 residues. The V end lost 6 bases, the J end lost 0 bases, and 15 bases lay between the germline ends. The CDR3 DNA follows: TGTGCCAGCAGTCAACGACAGGTCCACTCCTACAATGAGCAGTTCTTC. Its protein is CASSQRQVHSYNEQFF.

The V gene is TRBV11-1, the J gene TRBJ2-3, with D unresolved. Deletions cut 2 bases from V and 1 base from J, with 13 bases between. Germline values: CDR1 SGHAT, CDR2 FQDESV (reference sequence). The CDR3 is made up of 16 amino acids. This CDR3 reads CASSLRTASRTDTQYF. The CDR3 nucleotides are TGTGCCAGCAGCTTAAGAACAGCCAGCCGCACAGATACGCAGTATTTT.

The CDR3 nucleotides read TGTGCCTGGAGTGATATTACGACGGTATCTAACTATGGCTACACCTTC. Translation gives CAWSDITTVSNYGYTF. The rearrangement links TRBV30 to TRBJ1-2; D is unresolved. Germline V gene lookup returns CDR1 GTSNPN and CDR2 SVGIG (reference sequence). V was clipped by 1 base and J by 0 bases, with 15 bases between them. CDR3 length equals 16 residues.

The chain recombines TRBV28 with TRBJ1-2; 8 bases are a match to TRBD1. The germline V gene has CDR1 MDHEN and CDR2 SYDVKM. The V segment lost 6 bases and the J segment 1 base; nucleotides outside the gene matches: 1. CDR3 length equals 13 residues. The CDR3 coding sequence is TGTGCCAGCAGAACAGGGGGTAACTATGGCTACACCTTC. Its protein is CASRTGGNYGYTF.

V usage is TRBV9 and J usage is TRBJ1-2; weak D call: TRBD1 (6 bases). The CDR3 covers 15 residues. The V end was cut by 0 bases, the J end by 8 bases, with 17 bases between. Per germline, CDR1 SGDLS and CDR2 YYNGEE. Written as DNA, the CDR3 is TGTGCCAGCAGCGTAGGGGTGGGGGGGGCGCAGGGCTACACCTTC. Residues: CASSVGVGGAQGYTF. Combining the CDR3 with reference TRBV9 and TRBJ1-2 gives the whole variable domain DSGVTQTPKHLITATGQRVTLRCSPRSGDLSVYWYQQSLDQGLQFLIQYYNGEERAKGNILERFSAQQFPDLHSELNLSSLELGDSALYFCASSVGVGGAQGYTFGSGTRLTVV.

This chain connects TRBV5-6 to TRBJ2-6, with D uncertain. This CDR3 comprises 19 residues. The germline gives CDR1 SGHDT, CDR2 YYEEEE. Trimming stripped 0 bases from V and 0 bases from J, with 16 bases between. The CDR3 region is CASSLGPGRPRSGANVLTF. The CDR3 DNA sequence: TGTGCCAGCAGCTTGGGTCCCGGACGCCCTCGCTCTGGGGCCAACGTCCTGACTTTC.

The V call is TRBV4-1, the J call TRBJ1-2; D might be TRBD1 (5 bases). CDR3 size: 18 residues. V was shortened by 2 bases and J by 1 base, with 20 bases between the two germline ends. Germline V gene lookup returns CDR1 MGHRA and CDR2 YSYEKL. The CDR3 protein is CASSQRPLKDTFNYGYTF. CDR3 sequence (DNA): TGCGCCAGCAGCCAACGCCCCTTGAAGGACACATTTAACTATGGCTACACCTTC.

The chain has TRBV30 and TRBJ1-5, with TRBD1 as a possible D gene (5 bases). CDR1 GTSNPN and CDR2 SVGIG come from the germline V gene (reference sequence). The CDR3 sequence is 13 residues long. V dropped 4 bases and J dropped 7 bases, with 14 bases sitting between them. CDR3 sequence reads: CAWTGQKRQPQHF. CDR3 sequence (DNA): TGTGCCTGGACCGGACAAAAGAGGCAGCCCCAGCATTTT. The full variable domain, with the rest looked up from reference TRBV30 and TRBJ1-5, is SQTIHQWPATLVQPVGSPLSLECTVEGTSNPNLYWYRQAAGRGLQLLFYSVGIGQISSEVPQNLSASRPQDRQFILSSKKLLLSDSGFYLCAWTGQKRQPQHFGDGTRLSIL.

The chain combines TRBV7-9 with TRBJ2-6; D perhaps matches TRBD1 (6 bases). This CDR3 comprises 17 residues. Looked up from germline, CDR1 is SEHNR and CDR2 is FQNEAQ (reference sequence). The ends were cut back, 5 bases at V and 0 bases at J, with 14 bases in the middle. CDR3 DNA sequence: TGTGCCAGCAGCCTGGGACACCGTGCCTCTGGGGCCAACGTCCTGACTTTC. Protein product: CASSLGHRASGANVLTF.

This chain links TRBV5-1 with TRBJ1-4, with 8 bases lining up with TRBD1. This CDR3 region has 17 residues. V was pared by 4 bases and J by 2 bases, with 10 bases of the junction left unmatched. Germline V gene lookup returns CDR1 SGHRS and CDR2 YFSETQ. The CDR3 DNA follows: TGCGCCAGCAGCCCGACAGGGGAGAGGGTCACTAATGAAAAACTGTTTTTT. Its protein product is CASSPTGERVTNEKLFF.

Written as DNA, the CDR3 is TGTGCCAGCAGCTTAGCGCGGGTAGCGGGGGACCAACAAGAGACCCAGTACTTC. It codes for CASSLARVAGDQQETQYF. The genes are TRBV7-9 and TRBJ2-5, with 9 nucleotides matching TRBD2. This CDR3 spans 18 amino acids. V shed 0 bases and J 2 bases; nucleotides not matched to a gene: 10. The germline V gene has CDR1 SEHNR and CDR2 FQNEAQ (reference sequence). The whole variable domain, remainder taken from reference TRBV7-9 and TRBJ2-5, is DTGVSQNPRHKITKRGQNVTFRCDPISEHNRLYWYRQTLGQGPEFLTYFQNEAQLEKSRLLSDRFSAERPKGSFSTLEIQRTEQGDSAMYLCASSLARVAGDQQETQYFGPGTRLLVL.

This rearrangement joins TRBV4-1 to TRBJ1-1, with unresolved D. In germline, CDR1 is MGHRA, CDR2 YSYEKL. The CDR3 has 15 amino acids. Trimming took 2 bases from V and 1 from J, leaving 11 bases between them. The CDR3 sequence: CASSQKSSGNTEAFF. For the CDR3, the DNA is TGCGCCAGCAGCCAAAAGTCCTCAGGGAACACTGAAGCTTTCTTT.

The chain links TRBV5-1 to TRBJ1-1; 11 nucleotides match TRBD1. Trimming cost V 3 bases and J 4 bases; bases outside gene matches: 11. This CDR3 has 17 residues. Germline values: CDR1 SGHRS, CDR2 YFSETQ. CDR3 bases: TGCGCCAGCAGCTGGGGGGACAGGGGGAGTCCCACCACTGAAGCTTTCTTT. Protein product: CASSWGDRGSPTTEAFF.